The source of this T cell receptor beta chain is a study of tumor-infiltrating lymphocytes in primary liver carcinoma. This clonotype ranks as medium-sized. A constant-region primer primed TCR beta cDNA synthesis from roughly 520 ng of total RNA. Generation of the TCR beta libraries relied on three nested multiplex PCR rounds using slightly modified ARM-PCR. A C-beta reverse primer and TRBV1-TRBV30 forward primers served in each of the first two PCR rounds, at 9 to 11 cycles apiece. Using its own MiXCR run on the multiplex PCR reads, TCRdb lists one record per CDR3 protein. The table lists 50,000 or so distinct CDR3 sequences, 60% to 80% of them singletons. Co-extracting RNA and DNA was done with roughly 17-32 mg of unsorted bulk tissue as input. J was trimmed by 1 base and V by 5 bases; bases with no gene match: 0. This CDR3 is 13 amino acids long.

V usage is TRBV12-3 or TRBV12-4 and J usage is TRBJ2-3; 7 bases match TRBD2. The receptor comes from a man aged 35-49 years with primary liver carcinoma and hepatitis B virus infection. Sample: liver tumor tissue from sampling region 5. As for subset: tumor region T5, tumor centre. The CDR3: CASSTSGTDTQYF. CDR3 in DNA: TGTGCCAGCAGTACTAGCGGCACAGATACGCAGTATTTT.